This T cell receptor beta chain was captured in a study of OX40 agonist ivuxolimab in advanced cancers. The protocol was immunoSEQ multiplex PCR, while the TCRdb copy is restricted to in-frame clones and leaves out a portion. The sample lists over 85,000 clones; less than 95% were seen once. The CDR3 has 17 amino acids. Germline values: CDR1 LNHDA, CDR2 SQIVND (reference sequence). The ends were cut back, 3 bases at V and 2 bases at J, with 17 bases in the middle. On this clone: Its matching antigen is unknown.

Study-level points and caveats: Expanded clones were, on average, more numerous in CD8+ T cells than in CD4+. Still undetermined is the antigen specificity of the expanded peripheral T cells.

V and J are TRBV19 and TRBJ1-5, with a weak D call TRBD1 (6 bases). Sample: CD4+ or CD8+ T cells sorted from blood, taken in a trial of the OX40 agonist ivuxolimab. The origin of this receptor is an adult with an advanced solid tumor such as melanoma, head and neck, liver or kidney cancer. The CDR3 nucleotides are TGTGCCAGTAGTATGGGGGGGGGCGTTGGCGGCAATCAGCCCCAGCATTTT. Protein sequence: CASSMGGGVGGNQPQHF.